The TCR beta chain under discussion was sequenced for a study of blood T cell repertoires in COVID-19. Participants spanned ages about 18 to 95 years and resided in roughly 22 US areas. The study counted Cohort 3 donors as recovered given two negative PCRs, clearance, or symptom resolution. Using immunoSEQ multiplex PCR, the repertoire was profiled, and TCRdb retains in-frame clones only, with some absent. The data hold almost 250,000 clones, with around 87% observed a single time. The CDR3 length is 14 residues. Germline V gene sequence: CDR1 SEHNR, CDR2 FQNEAQ (reference sequence). The V gene lost 2 bases and the J gene lost 3 bases, with 8 bases spanning the gap.

The V and J genes are TRBV7-9 and TRBJ2-1; D possibly corresponds to TRBD2 (5 bases). The TCR comes from a woman aged 50 to 65 who had recovered from COVID-19. Sequencing used PBMCs or T cells enriched from blood (not recorded which). The chain's CDR3 is CASSLRTVYNEQFF. The CDR3 nucleotides are TGTGCCAGCAGCTTACGGACTGTCTACAATGAGCAGTTCTTC.